This TCR beta chain was recovered during a study of OX40 agonist ivuxolimab in advanced cancers. Concerning this clone: As yet, its antigen is unknown.

Clones were read by immunoSEQ multiplex PCR, and TCRdb kept only the in-frame ones, dropping some. The table lists approximately 82,000 clones, roughly 94% of them singletons. Germline-derived CDR1 and CDR2 are LNHDA and SQIVND (reference sequence). The ends were cut back, 5 bases at V and 7 bases at J, with 21 bases in the middle. The CDR3 has 15 residues. Broader study findings: CD8+ T cells (on average) carried more expanded clones than CD4+ T cells. Part of the nonresponder group also had normalized T-cell clonal expansion that was low.

V gene TRBV19 combines with J gene TRBJ2-7, with a weak D call TRBD2 (5 bases). This receptor was obtained from an adult with an advanced solid tumor such as melanoma, head and neck, liver or kidney cancer. The sample in question was CD4+ or CD8+ T cells sorted from blood, obtained in a trial of the OX40 agonist ivuxolimab. The DNA of the CDR3 is TGTGCCAGTAGTCCTAGGGCCCTAGCTTCGAGAGAGCAGTACTTC. It is translated as CASSPRALASREQYF.